The 3 T cell receptor beta chains below were found in one sample sequenced in a study of T cells after yellow fever vaccination. Each CDR3 protein is one row after TCRdb ran MiXCR on the 5' RACE reads. The table lists a few hundred thousand distinct CDR3 sequences, about 4.5% of them singletons. Sample: PBMCs, taken 15 days after the yellow fever booster vaccination. The receptors were sampled from a man aged 18 to 29 who received the YFV17D yellow fever vaccine.

The chain recombines TRBV7-8 with TRBJ1-2; 7 positions agree with TRBD1. The V gene's germline CDR1 is SGHVS and CDR2 FQNEAQ. This CDR3 contains 15 residues. V dropped 7 bases and J dropped 2; count of bases not matched to a gene: 10. In DNA form, the CDR3 reads TGTGCCAGCATTTCCGACAGGGCAATGAACTATGGCTACACCTTC. Protein sequence: CASISDRAMNYGYTF.

This chain links TRBV20-1 with TRBJ1-2, with D perhaps TRBD1 (5 bases). The germline V and J ends were trimmed by 0 bases and 0 bases, with 14 bases remaining between them. Germline assignment: CDR1 DFQATT and CDR2 SNEGSKA (reference sequence). The CDR3 length is 16 residues. In DNA, the CDR3 is TGCAGTGCTAGAGATCTGAAAGGGGCAGCTAACTATGGCTACACCTTC. The encoded protein is CSARDLKGAANYGYTF.

At least ten counts were recorded for this clonotype. The rearrangement uses TRBV11-2 and TRBJ2-1, with 10 bases matching TRBD1. The V gene end was trimmed by 5 bases and the J gene end by 1 base; junction bases not matched to a gene: 5. The CDR3 is made up of 16 amino acids. Germline V gene lookup returns CDR1 SGHAT and CDR2 FQNNGV. CDR3 amino acids: CASSTRGQGSYNEQFF. As DNA, the CDR3 is TGTGCCAGCAGCACCCGGGGACAGGGGTCCTACAATGAGCAGTTCTTC.